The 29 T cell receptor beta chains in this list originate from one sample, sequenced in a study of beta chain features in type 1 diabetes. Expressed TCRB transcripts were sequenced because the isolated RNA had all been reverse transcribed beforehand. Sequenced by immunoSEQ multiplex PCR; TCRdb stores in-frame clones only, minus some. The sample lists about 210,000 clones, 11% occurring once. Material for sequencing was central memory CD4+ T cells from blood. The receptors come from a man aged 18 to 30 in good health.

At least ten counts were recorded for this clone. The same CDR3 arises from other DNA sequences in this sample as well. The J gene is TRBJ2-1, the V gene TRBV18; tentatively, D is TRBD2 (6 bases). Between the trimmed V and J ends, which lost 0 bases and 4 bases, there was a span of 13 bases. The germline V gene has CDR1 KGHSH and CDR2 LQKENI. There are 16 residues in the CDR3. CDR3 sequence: CASSPPSGGAYNEQFF. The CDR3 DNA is TGTGCCAGCTCACCACCCTCGGGCGGGGCTTACAATGAGCAGTTCTTC.

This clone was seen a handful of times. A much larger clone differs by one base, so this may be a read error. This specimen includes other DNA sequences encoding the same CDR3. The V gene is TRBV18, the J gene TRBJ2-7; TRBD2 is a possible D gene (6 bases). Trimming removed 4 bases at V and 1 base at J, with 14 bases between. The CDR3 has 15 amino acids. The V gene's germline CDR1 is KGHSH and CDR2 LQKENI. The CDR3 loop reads CASSRGGQASYEQYF. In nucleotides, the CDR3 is TGTGCCAGCTCACGTGGAGGGCAGGCTTCCTACGAGCAGTACTTC.

This CDR3 reads CASKRGPEVNEQFF. CDR3 nucleotide sequence: TGTGCCAGCAAAAGGGGACCCGAGGTCAATGAGCAGTTCTTC. The V call is TRBV5-4, the J call TRBJ2-1; D possibly uses TRBD1 or TRBD2 (5 bases each). CDR3 length: 14 residues. The V end was cut by 6 bases, the J end by 6 bases, with 16 bases between. Germline V gene data show CDR1 as SGHNT and CDR2 as YYREEE (reference sequence).

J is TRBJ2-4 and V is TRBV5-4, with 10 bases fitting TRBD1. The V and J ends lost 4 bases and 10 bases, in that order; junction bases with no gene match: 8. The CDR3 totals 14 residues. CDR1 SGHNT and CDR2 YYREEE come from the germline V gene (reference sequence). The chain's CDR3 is CASSPRTGGNIQYF. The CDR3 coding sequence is TGTGCCAGCAGCCCAAGGACAGGGGGAAATATTCAGTACTTC.

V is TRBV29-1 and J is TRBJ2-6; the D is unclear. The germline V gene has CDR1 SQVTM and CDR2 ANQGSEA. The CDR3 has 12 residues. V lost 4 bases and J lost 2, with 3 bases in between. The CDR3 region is CSVVTGANVLTF. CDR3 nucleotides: TGCAGCGTTGTTACTGGGGCCAACGTCCTGACTTTC.

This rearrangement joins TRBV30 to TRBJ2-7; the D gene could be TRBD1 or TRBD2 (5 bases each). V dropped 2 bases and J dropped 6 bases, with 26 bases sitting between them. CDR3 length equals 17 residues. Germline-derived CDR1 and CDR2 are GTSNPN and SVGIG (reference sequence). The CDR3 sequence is CAWSPNPVGVTAREQYF. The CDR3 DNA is TGTGCCTGGAGTCCGAACCCGGTGGGGGTTACTGCCCGCGAGCAGTACTTC.

CDR3 nucleotide sequence: TGTGCCAGCAGCTCTAGCGGGAGGGCATACAATGAGCAGTTCTTC. It codes for CASSSSGRAYNEQFF. This sequence joins TRBV11-2 and TRBJ2-1; 12 bases line up with TRBD2. With V trimmed by 4 bases and J by 4 bases, 2 bases remained unmatched. This CDR3 comprises 15 residues. Germline-derived CDR1 and CDR2 are SGHAT and FQNNGV. Full variable domain (remainder filled in from reference TRBV11-2 and TRBJ2-1): EAGVAQSPRYKIIEKRQSVAFWCNPISGHATLYWYQQILGQGPKLLIQFQNNGVVDDSQLPKDRFSAERLKGVDSTLKIQPAKLEDSAVYLCASSSSGRAYNEQFFGPGTRLTVL.

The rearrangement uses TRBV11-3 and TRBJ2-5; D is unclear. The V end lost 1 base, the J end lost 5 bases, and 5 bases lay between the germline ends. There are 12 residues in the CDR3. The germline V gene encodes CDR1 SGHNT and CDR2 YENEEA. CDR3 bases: TGTGCCAGCAGCTTAGTGGAGGAGACCCAGTACTTC. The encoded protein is CASSLVEETQYF.

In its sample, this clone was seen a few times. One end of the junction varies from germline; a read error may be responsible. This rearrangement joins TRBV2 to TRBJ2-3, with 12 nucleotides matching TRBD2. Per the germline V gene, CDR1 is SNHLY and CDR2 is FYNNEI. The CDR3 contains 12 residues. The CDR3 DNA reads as TGTGCCAGCAGGCCAGGACTAGCGGGGAACATTTTT. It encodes CASRPGLAGNIF.

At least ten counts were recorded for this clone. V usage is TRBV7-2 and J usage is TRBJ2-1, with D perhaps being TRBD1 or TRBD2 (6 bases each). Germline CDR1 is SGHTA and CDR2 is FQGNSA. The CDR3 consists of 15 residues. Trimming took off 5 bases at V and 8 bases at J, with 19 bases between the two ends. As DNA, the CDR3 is TGTGCCAGCAGCGCACGCCCCATGGGGGGCGATGAGCAGTTCTTC. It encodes CASSARPMGGDEQFF.

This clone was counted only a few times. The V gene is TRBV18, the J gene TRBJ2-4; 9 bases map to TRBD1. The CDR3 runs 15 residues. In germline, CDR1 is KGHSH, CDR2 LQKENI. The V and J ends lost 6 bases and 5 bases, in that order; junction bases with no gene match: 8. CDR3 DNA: TGTGCCAGCTCCCCCCGGGACAGGGATGAAAACATTCAGTACTTC. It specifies CASSPRDRDENIQYF.

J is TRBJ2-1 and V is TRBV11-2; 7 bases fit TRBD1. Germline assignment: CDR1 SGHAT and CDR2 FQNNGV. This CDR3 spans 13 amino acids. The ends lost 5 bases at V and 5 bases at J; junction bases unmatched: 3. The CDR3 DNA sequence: TGTGCCAGCAGCCGGGACAGAAACAATGAGCAGTTCTTC. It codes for CASSRDRNNEQFF.

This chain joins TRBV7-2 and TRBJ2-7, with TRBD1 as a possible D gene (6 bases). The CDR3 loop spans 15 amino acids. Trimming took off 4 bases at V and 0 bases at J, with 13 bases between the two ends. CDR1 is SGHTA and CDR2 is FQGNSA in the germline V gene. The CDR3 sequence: CASSSPDRSSYEQYF. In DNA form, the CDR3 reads TGTGCCAGCAGCTCACCTGACAGGAGCTCCTACGAGCAGTACTTC.

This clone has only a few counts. CDR3 sequence: CASSPSRTSVSNEQFF. CDR3 nucleotides: TGTGCCAGCTCACCATCTCGGACTAGTGTGAGCAATGAGCAGTTCTTC. The rearrangement uses TRBV18 and TRBJ2-1; TRBD2 aligns across 7 bases. This CDR3 is built from 16 residues. The J segment lost 6 bases and the V segment lost 2 bases, leaving 10 bases of the junction unmatched. CDR1 KGHSH and CDR2 LQKENI come from the germline V gene.

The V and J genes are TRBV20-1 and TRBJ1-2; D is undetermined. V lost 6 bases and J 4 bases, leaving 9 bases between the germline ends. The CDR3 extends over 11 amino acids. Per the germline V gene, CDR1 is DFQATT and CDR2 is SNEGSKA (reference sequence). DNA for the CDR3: TGCAGTGCCTATGGCGCCTATGGCTACACCTTC. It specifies CSAYGAYGYTF.

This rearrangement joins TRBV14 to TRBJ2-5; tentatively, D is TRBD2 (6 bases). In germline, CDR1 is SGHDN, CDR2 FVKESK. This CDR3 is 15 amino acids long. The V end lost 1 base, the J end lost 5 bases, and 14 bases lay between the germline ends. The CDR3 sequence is CASSQARARGETQYF. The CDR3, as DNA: TGTGCCAGCAGCCAAGCTCGGGCCCGGGGGGAGACCCAGTACTTC.

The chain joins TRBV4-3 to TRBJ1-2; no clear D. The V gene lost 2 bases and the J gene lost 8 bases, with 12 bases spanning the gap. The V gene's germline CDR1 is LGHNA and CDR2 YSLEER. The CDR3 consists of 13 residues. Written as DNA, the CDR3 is TGCGCCAGCAGCCAACAATGGGAGGAGGGCTACACCTTC. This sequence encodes CASSQQWEEGYTF.

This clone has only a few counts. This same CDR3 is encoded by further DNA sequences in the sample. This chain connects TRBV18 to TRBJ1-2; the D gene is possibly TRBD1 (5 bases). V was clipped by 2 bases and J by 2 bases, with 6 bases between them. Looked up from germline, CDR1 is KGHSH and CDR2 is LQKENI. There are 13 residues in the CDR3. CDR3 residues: CASSPEGNYGYTF. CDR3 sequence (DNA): TGTGCCAGCTCACCAGAGGGGAACTATGGCTACACCTTC.

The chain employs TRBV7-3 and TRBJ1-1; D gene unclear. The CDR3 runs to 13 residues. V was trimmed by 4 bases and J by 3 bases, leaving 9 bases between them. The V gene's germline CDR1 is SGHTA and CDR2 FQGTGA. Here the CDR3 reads CASSSLLHTEAFF. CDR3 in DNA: TGTGCCAGCAGCTCCCTTTTGCACACTGAAGCTTTCTTT.

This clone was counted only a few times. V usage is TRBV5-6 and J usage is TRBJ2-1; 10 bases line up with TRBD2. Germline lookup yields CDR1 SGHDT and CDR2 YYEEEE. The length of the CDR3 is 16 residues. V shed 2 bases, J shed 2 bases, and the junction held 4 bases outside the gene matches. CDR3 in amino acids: CASSLTGTSAYNEQFF. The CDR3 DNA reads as TGTGCCAGCAGCTTAACCGGGACTAGCGCCTACAATGAGCAGTTCTTC.

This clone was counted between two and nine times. The CDR3 loop is CASSLGLAGAELFF. Written as DNA, the CDR3 is TGTGCCAGCAGCTTAGGCCTAGCGGGAGCGGAGCTGTTTTTT. The chain uses TRBV7-2 and TRBJ2-2; 10 bases are shared with TRBD2. J gave up 10 bases and V 1 base, and 3 bases lay outside the gene matches. The germline V gene encodes CDR1 SGHTA and CDR2 FQGNSA. The CDR3 loop spans 14 amino acids.

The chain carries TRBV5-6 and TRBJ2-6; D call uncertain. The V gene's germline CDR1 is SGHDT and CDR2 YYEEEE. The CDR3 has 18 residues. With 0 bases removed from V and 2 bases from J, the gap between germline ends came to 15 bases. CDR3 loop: CASSLEGYLSAGANVLTF. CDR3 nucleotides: TGTGCCAGCAGCTTGGAGGGCTACCTCTCGGCTGGGGCCAACGTCCTGACTTTC.

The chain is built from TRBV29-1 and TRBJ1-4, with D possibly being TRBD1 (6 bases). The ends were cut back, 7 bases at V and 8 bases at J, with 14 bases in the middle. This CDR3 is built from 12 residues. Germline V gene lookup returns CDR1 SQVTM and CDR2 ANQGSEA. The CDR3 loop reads CSGVGGDEKLFF. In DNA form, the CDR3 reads TGCAGCGGTGTAGGGGGGGACGAAAAACTGTTTTTT.

CDR3 in amino acids: CASSLSGQGPNIQYF. The CDR3 nucleotides read TGTGCCAGCAGCCTTAGCGGACAGGGGCCGAACATTCAGTACTTC. The rearrangement uses TRBV4-2 and TRBJ2-4; TRBD1 matches at 9 bases. Germline V gene sequence: CDR1 LGHNA, CDR2 YNFKEQ. V was pared by 4 bases and J by 7 bases, with 8 bases of the junction left unmatched. This CDR3 comprises 15 residues.

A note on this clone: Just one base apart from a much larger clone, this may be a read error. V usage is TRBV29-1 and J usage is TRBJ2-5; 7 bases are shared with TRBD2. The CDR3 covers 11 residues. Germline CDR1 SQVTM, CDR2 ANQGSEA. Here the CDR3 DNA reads TGCCGCGGGGGACTGCAAGAGACCCAGTACTTC. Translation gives CRGGLQETQYF.

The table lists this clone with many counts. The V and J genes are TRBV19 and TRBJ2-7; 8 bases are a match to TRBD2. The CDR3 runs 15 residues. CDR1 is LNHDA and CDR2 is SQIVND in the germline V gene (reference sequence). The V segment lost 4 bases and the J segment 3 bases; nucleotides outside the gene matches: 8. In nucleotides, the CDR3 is TGTGCCAGTAGTACGGACGGGAGGGCCGTCTACGAGCAGTACTTC. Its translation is CASSTDGRAVYEQYF. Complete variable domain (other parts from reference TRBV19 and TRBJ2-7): DGGITQSPKYLFRKEGQNVTLSCEQNLNHDAMYWYRQDPGQGLRLIYYSQIVNDFQKGDIAEGYSVSREKKESFPLTVTSAQKNPTAFYLCASSTDGRAVYEQYFGPGTRLTVT.

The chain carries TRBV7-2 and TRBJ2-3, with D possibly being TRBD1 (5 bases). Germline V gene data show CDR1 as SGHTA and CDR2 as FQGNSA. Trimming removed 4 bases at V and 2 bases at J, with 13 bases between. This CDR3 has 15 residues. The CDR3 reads CASSSFGRVTDTQYF. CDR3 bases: TGTGCCAGCAGCTCGTTTGGCAGGGTCACAGATACGCAGTATTTT.

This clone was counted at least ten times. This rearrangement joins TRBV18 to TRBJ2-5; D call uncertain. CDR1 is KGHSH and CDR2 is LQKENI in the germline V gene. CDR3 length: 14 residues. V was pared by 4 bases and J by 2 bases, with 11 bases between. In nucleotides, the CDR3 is TGTGCCAGCTCACTCCTCGGGCGGCAAGAGACCCAGTACTTC. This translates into CASSLLGRQETQYF.

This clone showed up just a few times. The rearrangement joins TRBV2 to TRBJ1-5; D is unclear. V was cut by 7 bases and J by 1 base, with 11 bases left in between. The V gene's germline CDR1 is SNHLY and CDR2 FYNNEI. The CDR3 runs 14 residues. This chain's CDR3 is CASTISGSNQPQHF. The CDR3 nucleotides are TGTGCCAGCACAATTAGTGGGAGCAATCAGCCCCAGCATTTT.